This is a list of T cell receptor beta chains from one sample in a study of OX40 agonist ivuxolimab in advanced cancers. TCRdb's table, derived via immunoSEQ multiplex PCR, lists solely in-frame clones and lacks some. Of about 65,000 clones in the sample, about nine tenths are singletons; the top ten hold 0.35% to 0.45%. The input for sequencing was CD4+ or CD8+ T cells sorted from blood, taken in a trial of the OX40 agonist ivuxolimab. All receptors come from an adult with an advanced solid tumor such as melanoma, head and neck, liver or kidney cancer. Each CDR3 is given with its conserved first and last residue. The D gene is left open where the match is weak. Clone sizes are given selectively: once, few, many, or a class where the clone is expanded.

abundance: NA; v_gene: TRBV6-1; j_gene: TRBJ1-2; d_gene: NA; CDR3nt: TGTGCCAGCAGTGTTGAAGGGAAAGGGGCCTATGGCTACACCTTC; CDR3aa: CASSVEGKGAYGYTF
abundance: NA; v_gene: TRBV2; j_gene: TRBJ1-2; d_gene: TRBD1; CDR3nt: TGTGCCAGCAGTATCGAGGGACAGAAAAACTATGGCTACACCTTC; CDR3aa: CASSIEGQKNYGYTF
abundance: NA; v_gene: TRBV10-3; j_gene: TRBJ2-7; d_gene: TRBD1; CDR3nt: TGTGCCATCAGTACCGACCGGGACAGGGGCTACGAGCAGTACTTC; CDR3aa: CAISTDRDRGYEQYF
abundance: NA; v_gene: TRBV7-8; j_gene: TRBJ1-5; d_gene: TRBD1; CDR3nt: TGTGCCAGCAGCTTACCGGGACAGGGCAGCCAGCCCCAGCATTTT; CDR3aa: CASSLPGQGSQPQHF
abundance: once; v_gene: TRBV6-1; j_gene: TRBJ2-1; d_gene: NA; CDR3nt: TGTGCCAGCAGTTTCCTAGGACTACACAATGAGCAGTTCTTC; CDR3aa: CASSFLGLHNEQFF
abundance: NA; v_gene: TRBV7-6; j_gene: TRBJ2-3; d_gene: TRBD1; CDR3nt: TGTGCCAGCAGCCGCGTGGGACAGACTAGCACAGATACGCAGTATTTT; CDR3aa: CASSRVGQTSTDTQYF
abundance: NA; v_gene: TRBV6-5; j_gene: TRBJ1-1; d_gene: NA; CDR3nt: TGTGCCAGCAAAACGCAACGCTTGGGTAGGGAAGCTTTCTTT; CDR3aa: CASKTQRLGREAFF
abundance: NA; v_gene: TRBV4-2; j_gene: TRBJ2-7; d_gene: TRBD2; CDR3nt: TGTGCCAGCAGCCAAGAAGGTCCCGGGACTAGCGGGGGGGCCGACGGTTACGAGCAGTACTTC; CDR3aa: CASSQEGPGTSGGADGYEQYF
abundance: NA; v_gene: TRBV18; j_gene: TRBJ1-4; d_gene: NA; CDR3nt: TGTGCCAGCTCACCACCGGGGAATGAAAAACTGTTTTTT; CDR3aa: CASSPPGNEKLFF
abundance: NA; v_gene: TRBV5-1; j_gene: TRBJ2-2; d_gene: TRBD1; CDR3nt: TGCGCCAGCAAAATAGAGGACAGGGGGGACACCGGGGAGCTGTTTTTT; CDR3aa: CASKIEDRGDTGELFF
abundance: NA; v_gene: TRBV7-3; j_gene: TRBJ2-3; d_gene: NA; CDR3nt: TGTGCCAGCAGCCCCTTTAGGGGCGCGACTCTAACAAGATCAGATACGCAGTATTTT; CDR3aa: CASSPFRGATLTRSDTQYF
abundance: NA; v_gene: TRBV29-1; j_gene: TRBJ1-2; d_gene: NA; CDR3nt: TGCAGCGTTGAAGATCCTGGGGGCGATAACTATGGCTACACCTTC; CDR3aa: CSVEDPGGDNYGYTF
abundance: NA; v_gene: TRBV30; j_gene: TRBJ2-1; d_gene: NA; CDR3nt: TGTGCCTGGAGTGTACGAGTCCCCCGGAGAGACAATGAGCAGTTCTTC; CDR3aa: CAWSVRVPRRDNEQFF
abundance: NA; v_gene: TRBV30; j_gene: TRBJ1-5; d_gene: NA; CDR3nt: TGTGCCTGGAGTAGACCCCAGGGTGGGATGGGGACCCAGCATTTT; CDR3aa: CAWSRPQGGMGTQHF
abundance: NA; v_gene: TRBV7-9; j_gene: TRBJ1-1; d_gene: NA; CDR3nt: TGTGCCAGCCAGGACCTTCTCCTCCGAGGCACTGAAGCTTTCTTT; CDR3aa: CASQDLLLRGTEAFF
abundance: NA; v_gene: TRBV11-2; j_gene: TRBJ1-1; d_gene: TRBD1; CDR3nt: TGTGCCAGCAGCCGAACCAGGGGGCACACTGAAGCTTTCTTT; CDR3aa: CASSRTRGHTEAFF
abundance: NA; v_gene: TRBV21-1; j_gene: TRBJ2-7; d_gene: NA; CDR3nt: TGTGCCAGCAGCAAATGGGCCTGCAGGCAGGAGTTACCCGAGCAGTACTTC; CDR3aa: CASSKWACRQELPEQYF
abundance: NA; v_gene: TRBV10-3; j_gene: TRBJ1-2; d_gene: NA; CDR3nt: TGTGCCATCAGTGGGGGCCCCCCAAACTATGGCTACACCTTC; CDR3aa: CAISGGPPNYGYTF
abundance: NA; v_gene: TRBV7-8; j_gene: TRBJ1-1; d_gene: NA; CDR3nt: TGTGCCAGCAGCTTAGGGGGAGACACTGAAGCTTTCTTT; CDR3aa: CASSLGGDTEAFF
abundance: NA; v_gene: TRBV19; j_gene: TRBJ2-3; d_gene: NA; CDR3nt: TGTGCCAGTAGAAGGGAGGCAGATACGCAGTATTTT; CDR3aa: CASRREADTQYF
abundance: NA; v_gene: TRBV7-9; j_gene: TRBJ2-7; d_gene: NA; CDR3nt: TGTGCCAGCAGCTCTACTATAGACAGCCTTCGGGCCTACGAGCAGTACTTC; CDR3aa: CASSSTIDSLRAYEQYF
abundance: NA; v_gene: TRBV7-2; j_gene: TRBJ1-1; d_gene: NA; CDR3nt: TGTGCCAGCAGCCCTGGGATCCTAGCTTTCTTT; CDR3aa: CASSPGILAFF